Each of the 18 T cell receptor beta chains below was sequenced from the same sample in a study of T cell changes during pregnancy in multiple sclerosis. TCRdb keeps only in-frame clones here, not all; method: immunoSEQ multiplex PCR. The sample consists of 100,000 or so clones, around 93% of them appearing once. The specimen comprised peripheral blood, sampled before pregnancy. Receptors originate from a female donor with multiple sclerosis, enrolled in a pregnancy study.

The chain combines TRBV12-5 with TRBJ2-2, with D perhaps TRBD2 (5 bases). The ends were cut back, 0 bases at V and 5 bases at J, with 13 bases in the middle. Germline V gene sequence: CDR1 LGHNT, CDR2 FRNRAP. This CDR3 region has 16 residues. CDR3 in amino acids: CASGLVLGRGTGELFF. CDR3 DNA: TGTGCTAGTGGTTTGGTACTAGGGCGCGGAACCGGGGAGCTGTTTTTT.

V gene TRBV6-1 combines with J gene TRBJ1-2; 9 positions agree with TRBD1. CDR1 and CDR2 from the germline V gene are MNHNS and SASEGT. CDR3 length: 15 residues. Trimming took 4 bases from V and 6 from J; bases not matched to a gene: 9. The CDR3 DNA reads TGTGCCAGCAGTGTGACCGACCGGGACAGGGATGGCTACACCTTC. As protein: CASSVTDRDRDGYTF.

The chain couples TRBV5-1 to TRBJ2-1; TRBD2 agrees at 8 bases. The V segment lost 6 bases and the J segment 9 bases; nucleotides outside the gene matches: 11. In germline, CDR1 is SGHRS, CDR2 YFSETQ. This CDR3 spans 14 amino acids. This CDR3 reads CASKITGGDREQFF. For the CDR3, the DNA is TGCGCCAGCAAGATCACGGGAGGGGATCGTGAGCAGTTCTTC.

Only one count was recorded for this clone. This chain uses TRBV2 with TRBJ2-7; D not resolved. The CDR3 sequence is 14 residues long. Per the germline V gene, CDR1 is SNHLY and CDR2 is FYNNEI. Trimming shortened V by 7 bases and J by 2 bases, and 15 bases separated the two germline ends. This CDR3 reads CASMGYGRTYEQYF. In DNA form, the CDR3 reads TGTGCCAGCATGGGCTACGGCAGAACCTACGAGCAGTACTTC.

This clone was detected once. J is TRBJ1-5 and V is TRBV10-2; TRBD1 agrees at 11 bases. Germline lookup yields CDR1 WSHSY and CDR2 SAAADI. Trimming cost V 6 bases and J 0 bases; bases outside gene matches: 7. The CDR3 runs to 17 residues. The CDR3 sequence: CASRQGQGVNSNQPQHF. Written as DNA, the CDR3 is TGCGCCAGCAGACAGGGACAGGGGGTCAATAGCAATCAGCCCCAGCATTTT.

This clone was recorded only once. The chain links TRBV10-3 to TRBJ2-3; D might be TRBD1 (5 bases). CDR3 size: 14 residues. CDR1 and CDR2 (germline): ENHRY, SYGVKD. Trimming took 6 bases from V and 5 from J, leaving 15 bases between them. CDR3: CAISTGRTEDTQYF. The CDR3, as DNA: TGTGCCATCAGCACAGGAAGGACCGAAGATACGCAGTATTTT.

This CDR3 is CAWGSWSREKLFF. In DNA, the CDR3 is TGTGCCTGGGGAAGTTGGAGTAGGGAAAAACTGTTTTTT. The chain couples TRBV30 to TRBJ1-4, with D unresolved. Looked up from germline, CDR1 is GTSNPN and CDR2 is SVGIG (reference sequence). Trimming shortened V by 5 bases and J by 8 bases, and 15 bases separated the two germline ends. The CDR3 contains 13 residues. The full variable domain, in which reference TRBV30 and TRBJ1-4 provide the parts outside the CDR3, is SQTIHQWPATLVQPVGSPLSLECTVEGTSNPNLYWYRQAAGRGLQLLFYSVGIGQISSEVPQNLSASRPQDRQFILSSKKLLLSDSGFYLCAWGSWSREKLFFGSGTQLSVL.

The chain couples TRBV27 to TRBJ1-2, with 7 nucleotides matching TRBD1. This CDR3 has 14 amino acids. Germline lookup yields CDR1 MNHEY and CDR2 SMNVEV (reference sequence). Trimming cost V 6 bases and J 0 bases; bases outside gene matches: 4. The CDR3 reads CASSRTGPNYGYTF. The CDR3 region has the DNA TGTGCCAGCAGCAGGACAGGTCCTAACTATGGCTACACCTTC.

The chain uses TRBV7-9 and TRBJ1-3, with 11 bases identical to TRBD1. Germline V gene lookup returns CDR1 SEHNR and CDR2 FQNEAQ (reference sequence). This CDR3 comprises 16 residues. The trim removed 0 bases at V and 2 bases at J, leaving 0 bases unmatched. The CDR3 region has the DNA TGTGCCAGCAGCTTAGCGGACAGGGGGCCTGGAAACACCATATATTTT. Its protein product is CASSLADRGPGNTIYF. Filled out from reference TRBV7-9 and TRBJ1-3, the complete variable domain reads DTGVSQNPRHKITKRGQNVTFRCDPISEHNRLYWYRQTLGQGPEFLTYFQNEAQLEKSRLLSDRFSAERPKGSFSTLEIQRTEQGDSAMYLCASSLADRGPGNTIYFGEGSWLTVV.

This rearrangement joins TRBV30 to TRBJ2-7; TRBD2 might be the D (7 bases). Between the trimmed V and J ends, which lost 2 bases and 4 bases, there was a span of 18 bases. CDR3 size: 15 residues. Germline-derived CDR1 and CDR2 are GTSNPN and SVGIG (reference sequence). CDR3 bases: TGTGCCTGGAGTATTGGTGCGGGGGCGGGGTACGAGCAGTACTTC. Its translation: CAWSIGAGAGYEQYF.

The chain recombines TRBV9 with TRBJ2-1, with 10 bases lining up with TRBD2. With V trimmed by 3 bases and J by 4 bases, 16 bases remained unmatched. From germline, CDR1 is SGDLS and CDR2 YYNGEE. CDR3 length: 19 amino acids. The CDR3 nucleotides are TGTGCCAGCAGCGCGCCGGTTAGCGGGGGGAAGGGGGCGTACAATGAGCAGTTCTTC. Encoded protein: CASSAPVSGGKGAYNEQFF.

This chain connects TRBV7-2 to TRBJ2-7; TRBD1 agrees at 8 bases. Germline lookup yields CDR1 SGHTA and CDR2 FQGNSA. Unmatched junction bases numbered 8, after V lost 6 bases and J lost 1 base. CDR3 length: 15 amino acids. CDR3 protein: CASSSTGTGSYEQYF. CDR3 nucleotide sequence: TGTGCCAGCAGTTCTACCGGGACAGGTTCCTACGAGCAGTACTTC.

CDR3 nucleotides: TGTGCCAGCAGCCAAGGCTGGGCCTATGGCTACACCTTC. Its translation: CASSQGWAYGYTF. The chain carries TRBV14 and TRBJ1-2, with no clear D. The CDR3 is 13 residues long. Germline V gene lookup returns CDR1 SGHDN and CDR2 FVKESK. Trimming took 1 base from V and 4 from J, leaving 7 bases between them. The full variable domain, completed using reference TRBV14 and TRBJ1-2, is EAGVTQFPSHSVIEKGQTVTLRCDPISGHDNLYWYRRVMGKEIKFLLHFVKESKQDESGMPNNRFLAERTGGTYSTLKVQPAELEDSGVYFCASSQGWAYGYTFGSGTRLTVV.

This chain uses TRBV9 with TRBJ2-1; 8 bases are shared with TRBD2. Germline V gene lookup returns CDR1 SGDLS and CDR2 YYNGEE. The CDR3 loop spans 17 amino acids. The J segment lost 7 bases and the V segment lost 8 bases, leaving 20 bases of the junction unmatched. CDR3 coding DNA: TGTGCCAGACCCTCAGGGGTGCGGGAGGACGAGCGTAATGAGCAGTTCTTC. Residues: CARPSGVREDERNEQFF.

This clone was seen a single time. This rearrangement joins TRBV2 to TRBJ2-7; 7 nucleotides agree with TRBD1. Germline V gene sequence: CDR1 SNHLY, CDR2 FYNNEI. This CDR3 spans 13 amino acids. Trimming cost V 7 bases and J 4 bases; bases outside gene matches: 7. The chain's CDR3 is CASTGTVAYEQYF. CDR3 nucleotide sequence: TGTGCCAGCACCGGGACAGTTGCTTACGAGCAGTACTTC.

The rearrangement links TRBV7-9 to TRBJ2-7; no reliable D call. Deletions cut 4 bases from V and 1 base from J, with 5 bases between. This CDR3 contains 12 residues. Germline V lookup: CDR1 SEHNR, CDR2 FQNEAQ (reference sequence). CDR3 DNA: TGTGCCAGCAGCTCCGTATCCTACGAGCAGTACTTC. Residues: CASSSVSYEQYF.

This chain joins TRBV19 and TRBJ2-3; 9 nucleotides align to TRBD1. Germline lookup yields CDR1 LNHDA and CDR2 SQIVND (reference sequence). CDR3 length: 16 amino acids. The trim removed 2 bases at V and 0 bases at J, leaving 3 bases unmatched. This chain's CDR3 is CASSITGGGSTDTQYF. CDR3 coding DNA: TGTGCCAGTAGTATAACAGGGGGCGGTAGCACAGATACGCAGTATTTT.

This clone was recorded only once. This chain uses TRBV28 with TRBJ2-7, with 10 bases lining up with TRBD2. This CDR3 is built from 16 residues. The ends lost 6 bases at V and 4 bases at J; junction bases unmatched: 12. CDR1 is MDHEN, CDR2 SYDVKM, per germline. The CDR3 coding sequence is TGTGCCAGCAGATCGGAGCGGGAGGGCCTTAGTTACGAGCAGTACTTC. This encodes CASRSEREGLSYEQYF.